This entry describes one T cell receptor (beta chain). Its target is unknown. These data belong to a study of CD8 T cells in Susac syndrome. Study-wide results and caveats: The authors acknowledged that their TCR sequencing and HLA analysis involved a relatively small number of individuals.

The CDR3 covers 16 residues. V gave up 0 bases and J gave up 0 bases, with 8 bases separating them. CDR1 is MGHRA, CDR2 YSYEKL, per germline. RNA, at roughly 0.5 to 1 ug, was reverse transcribed with random hexamers. The authors amplified TCR beta CDR3 across 54 Vbeta and 13 Jbeta using immunoSEQ multiplex PCR. TCRdb independently ran MiXCR on the immunoSEQ multiplex PCR reads; one entry per CDR3 protein. The data show about 130,000 distinct CDR3 sequences, approximately 94% seen once. Blood CD8+ and CD4+ T cells underwent high-throughput TCR beta sequencing. While CD8+ and CD4+ T cells were isolated negatively, TEMRA cells were enriched by FACS.

Source material: CD4+ T cells from PBMCs. The TCR comes from a human donor with multiple sclerosis. The V gene is TRBV4-1, the J gene TRBJ2-2; D not certain. The CDR3 DNA reads as TGCGCCAGCAGCCAAGAGCCATCTCCGAACACCGGGGAGCTGTTTTTT. It codes for CASSQEPSPNTGELFF.